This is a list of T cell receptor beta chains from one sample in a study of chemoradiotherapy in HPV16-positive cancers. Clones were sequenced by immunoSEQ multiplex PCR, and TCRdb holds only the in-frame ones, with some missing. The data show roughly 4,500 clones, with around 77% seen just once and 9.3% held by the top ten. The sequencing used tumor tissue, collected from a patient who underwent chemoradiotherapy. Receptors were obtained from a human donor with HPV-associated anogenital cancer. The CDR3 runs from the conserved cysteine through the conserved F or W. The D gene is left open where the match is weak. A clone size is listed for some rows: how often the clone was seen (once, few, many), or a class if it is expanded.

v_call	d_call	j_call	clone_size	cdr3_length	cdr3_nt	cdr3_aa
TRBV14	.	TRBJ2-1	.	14	TGTGCCAGCAGCCAACTAGACAGCATCCATGAGCAGTTCTTC	CASSQLDSIHEQFF
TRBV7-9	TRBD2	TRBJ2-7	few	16	TGTGCCAGCAGCTTAGATTTGGTAGCGGGAGGAAGCGAGCAGTACTTC	CASSLDLVAGGSEQYF
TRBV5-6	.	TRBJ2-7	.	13	TGTGCCAGCAGCTCGCTACGGGGCTACGAGCAGTACTTC	CASSSLRGYEQYF
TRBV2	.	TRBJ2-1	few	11	TGTGCCAGCAGGGGACTCTATGAGCAGTTCTTC	CASRGLYEQFF
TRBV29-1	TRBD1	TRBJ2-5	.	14	TGCAGCGTTTCCGGGACAGGGAACCAAGAGACCCAGTACTTC	CSVSGTGNQETQYF
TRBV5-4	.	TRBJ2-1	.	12	TGTGCCAGCAGCTTCTCCCTGGGGGAGCAGTTCTTC	CASSFSLGEQFF
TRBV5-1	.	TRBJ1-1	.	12	TGCGCCAGCAGCGGGGGAAGCACTGAAGCTTTCTTT	CASSGGSTEAFF
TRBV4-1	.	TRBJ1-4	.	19	TGCGCCAGCAGCCAAGAAGGGCGTGGCAGGCTTGCAACTAATGAAAAACTGTTTTTT	CASSQEGRGRLATNEKLFF
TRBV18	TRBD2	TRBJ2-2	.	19	TGTGCCAGCTCACCATTTCCGGGACTAGCGGAGCAGAACACCGGGGAGCTGTTTTTT	CASSPFPGLAEQNTGELFF
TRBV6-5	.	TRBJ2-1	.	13	TGTGCCAGCAGTTACGGCAGGGCTTTTGAGCAGTTCTTC	CASSYGRAFEQFF
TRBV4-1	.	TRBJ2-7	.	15	TGCGCCAGCAGCCAAGAACCCCTACCCTACTACGAGCAGTACTTC	CASSQEPLPYYEQYF
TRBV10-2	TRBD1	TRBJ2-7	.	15	TGCGCCAGCATTAAAGGGACAGGTAGCTCCTACGAGCAGTACTTC	CASIKGTGSSYEQYF
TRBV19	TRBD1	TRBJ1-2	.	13	TGTGCCAGTAGGGTACAGGGGGTGTATGGCTACACCTTC	CASRVQGVYGYTF
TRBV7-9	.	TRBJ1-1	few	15	TGTGCCAGCAGCTTAGCCACAGGGTTGAACACTGAAGCTTTCTTT	CASSLATGLNTEAFF
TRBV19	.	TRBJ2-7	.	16	TGTGCCAGTAGTGCGACTAGTGCGATGCGCTCCTACGAGCAGTACTTC	CASSATSAMRSYEQYF
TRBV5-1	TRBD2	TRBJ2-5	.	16	TGCGCCAGCAGCTTCGGGCTAGCGGAGTCCCAAGAGACCCAGTACTTC	CASSFGLAESQETQYF
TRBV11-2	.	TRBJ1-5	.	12	TGTGCCAGCAGCTTGAGAGGTCAGCCCCAGCATTTT	CASSLRGQPQHF
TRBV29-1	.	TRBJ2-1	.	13	TGCAGCGCCAAAAGGACAGATTACAATGAGCAGTTCTTC	CSAKRTDYNEQFF
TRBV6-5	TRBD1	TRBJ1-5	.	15	TGTGCCAGCAGCCCCGGACAGGGGGGGAATCAGCCCCAGCATTTT	CASSPGQGGNQPQHF
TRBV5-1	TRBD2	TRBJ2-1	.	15	TGCGCCAGCAGCCGGACTAGCGGCTCCTACAATGAGCAGTTCTTC	CASSRTSGSYNEQFF
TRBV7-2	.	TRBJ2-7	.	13	TGTGCCAGCAGCTTAGCGGCCCTAAACGAGCAGTACTTC	CASSLAALNEQYF
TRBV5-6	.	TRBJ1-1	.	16	TGTGCCAGCAGCTTAGGACAGTTGGGGGTGAACACTGAAGCTTTCTTT	CASSLGQLGVNTEAFF
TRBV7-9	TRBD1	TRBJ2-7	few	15	TGTGCCAGCAGTCACCGCGACAGGGGCCCCTACGAGCAGTACTTC	CASSHRDRGPYEQYF
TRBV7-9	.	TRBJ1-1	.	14	TGTGCCAGCAGCTCCGCAGGGGTTTGGACTGAAGCTTTCTTT	CASSSAGVWTEAFF
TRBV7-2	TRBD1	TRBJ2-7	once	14	TGTGCCAGCAGCTTAGATAACAGGGGGCACGAGCAGTACTTC	CASSLDNRGHEQYF
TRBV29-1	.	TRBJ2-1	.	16	TGCAGCGTTGAAGGAGGGTTGCCTCTCTCCTACAATGAGCAGTTCTTC	CSVEGGLPLSYNEQFF
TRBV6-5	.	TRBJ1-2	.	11	TGTGCCAGCAGTGGGCTCTGGGGCTACACCTTC	CASSGLWGYTF
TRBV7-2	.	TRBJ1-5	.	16	TGTGCCAGCAGCTTACGGTCTTCAGGGGCTGGCCAGCCCCAGCATTTT	CASSLRSSGAGQPQHF
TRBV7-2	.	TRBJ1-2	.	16	TGTGCCAGCAGCTCCCCTCTCGGGCCTACTAACTATGGCTACACCTTC	CASSSPLGPTNYGYTF
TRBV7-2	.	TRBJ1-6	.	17	TGTGCCAGCAGCTTCGAGGGATATGGGGATTATAATTCACCCCTCCACTTT	CASSFEGYGDYNSPLHF
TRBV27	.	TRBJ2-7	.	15	TGTGCCAGCAGTCTCCAGCCGGGGGACTCCTACGAGCAGTACTTC	CASSLQPGDSYEQYF
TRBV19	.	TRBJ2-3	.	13	TGTGCCAGTAGTATAGATCAGGGTCGTACGCAGTATTTT	CASSIDQGRTQYF
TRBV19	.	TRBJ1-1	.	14	TGTGCCAGTAGCCCCCTCGGGGCGAACACTGAAGCTTTCTTT	CASSPLGANTEAFF
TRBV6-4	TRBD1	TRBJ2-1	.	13	TGTGCCAGCAGTGAAAGGACAGGGGGTGAGCAGTTCTTC	CASSERTGGEQFF
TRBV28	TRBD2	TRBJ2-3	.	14	TGTGCCAGCAGTTTATTGCTAGCGGAGGATACGCAGTATTTT	CASSLLLAEDTQYF
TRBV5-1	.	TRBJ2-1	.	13	TGCGCCAGCAGCTTGGTTAACGGCAATGAGCAGTTCTTC	CASSLVNGNEQFF
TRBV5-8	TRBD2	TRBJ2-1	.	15	TGTGCCAGCAGCGCCGGGACTAGCGGGAGGGGGGAGCAGTTCTTC	CASSAGTSGRGEQFF
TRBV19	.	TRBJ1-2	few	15	TGTGCCAGTACCCACGGCGGGCAGGGGTCCTATGGCTACACCTTC	CASTHGGQGSYGYTF
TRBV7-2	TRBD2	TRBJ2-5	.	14	TGTGCCAGCAGCTTAGCGTCCGGGAGGAAGACCCAGTACTTC	CASSLASGRKTQYF
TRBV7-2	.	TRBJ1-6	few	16	TGTGCCAGCAGCCTAGTGGGGGGCCTAACTAATTCACCCCTCCACTTT	CASSLVGGLTNSPLHF
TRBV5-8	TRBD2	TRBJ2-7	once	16	TGTGCCAGCAGCTTAGATTTGGTAGCGGGAGGAAGCGAGCAGTACTTC	CASSLDLVAGGSEQYF
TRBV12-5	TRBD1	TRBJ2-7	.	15	TGTGCTAGTGGTACACCGACAGGGGCAAGGGTCGAGCAGTACTTC	CASGTPTGARVEQYF
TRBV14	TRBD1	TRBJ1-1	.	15	TGTGCCAGCAGGCTGACAGGGGGCGGTTACACTGAAGCTTTCTTT	CASRLTGGGYTEAFF
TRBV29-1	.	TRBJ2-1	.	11	TGCAGCGTCGAAGATTACAATGAGCAGTTCTTC	CSVEDYNEQFF
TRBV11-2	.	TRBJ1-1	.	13	TGTGCCAGCAGCTTAGGGGGGGACACTGAAGCTTTCTTT	CASSLGGDTEAFF
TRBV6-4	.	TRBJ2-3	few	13	TGTGCCAGCACCAGGAGCATTACAGATACGCAGTATTTT	CASTRSITDTQYF
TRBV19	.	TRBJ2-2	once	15	TGTGCCAGTAGTATATTCACGGGAAACACCGGGGAGCTGTTTTTT	CASSIFTGNTGELFF
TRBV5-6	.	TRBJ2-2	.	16	TGTGCCAGCAGCTGGACCGGAAAAAACCTCTTCGGGGAGCTGTTTTTT	CASSWTGKNLFGELFF
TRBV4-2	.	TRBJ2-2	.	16	TGTGCCAGCAGCCAAGATCCTTACACTTTAGACGGGGAGCTGTTTTTT	CASSQDPYTLDGELFF
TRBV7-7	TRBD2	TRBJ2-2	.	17	TGTGCCAGCAGCCCAGGGACTAGCGGGAGAGGTACCGGGGAGCTGTTTTTT	CASSPGTSGRGTGELFF
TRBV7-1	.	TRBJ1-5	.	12	TGTGCCAGCAGCTTGAGAGGTCAGCCCCAGCATTTT	CASSLRGQPQHF
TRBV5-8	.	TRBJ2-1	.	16	TGTGCCAGCACGGTTTTGGGGGGGGCGCCGTACAATGAGCAGTTCTTC	CASTVLGGAPYNEQFF